This T cell receptor (beta chain) was sequenced in a study of response to subunit inactivated influenza vaccine. TCRdb processed the RT-PCR reads anew with MiXCR; each CDR3 protein has one entry. Among about 780,000 distinct CDR3 sequences listed, around 20% were seen once. General observations from the study: The study's authors posited that every seasonal influenza vaccination enlists few new T cells.

This clonotype showed up many times. As yet, its antigen is unknown. This CDR3 is 16 amino acids long. V lost 3 bases, J lost 5 bases, and 14 bases lay in between. Germline loops: CDR1 MNHNS, CDR2 SASEGT. The V gene is TRBV6-1, the J gene TRBJ1-6, with D maybe TRBD1 (5 bases). Here the sequenced sample was PBMCs from blood, taken roughly 5 days after vaccination. This clonotype was sampled from a man aged 45-60 years who received an inactivated influenza vaccine. In nucleotides, the CDR3 is TGTGCCAGCAGTGACTACCTCAGGGTGGATAATTCACCCCTCCACTTT. Residues: CASSDYLRVDNSPLHF.